Listed below are T cell receptor beta chains from one sample, sequenced in a study of blood T cell repertoires in COVID-19. Sequencing was performed with immunoSEQ multiplex PCR; in TCRdb, only in-frame clones are kept and a portion is missing. The table records about 230,000 clones, 84% of them present only once. Input material: peripheral blood. The receptor source for this set is a middle-aged man who had recovered from COVID-19. The CDR3 runs from the conserved cysteine through the conserved F or W. The D gene is left open where the match is weak. Expanded clones get a size class; other rows say once, few or many, or leave the size out.

>-|-|TRBV5-5|TRBJ2-1
TGTGCCAGCAGCTTCTTTCCTGGCAGTACGCTTGAGCAGTTCTTC
CASSFFPGSTLEQFF
>-|-|TRBV19|TRBJ2-7
TGTGCCAGTAGGGATACCGGGATTTCCCCTGGCGAGCAGTACTTC
CASRDTGISPGEQYF
>TRBD1|-|TRBV5-6|TRBJ2-7
TGTGCCAGCCGGGGACAGGGAGGCGAGCAGTACTTC
CASRGQGGEQYF
>-|-|TRBV5-6|TRBJ2-7
TGTGCCAGCAGCTTGGCGAGAGCCGAGCAGTACTTC
CASSLARAEQYF
>TRBD2|-|TRBV10-3|TRBJ2-1
TGTGCCATCAGGCCGGGACTAGCGGACTACAATGAGCAGTTCTTC
CAIRPGLADYNEQFF
>TRBD1|-|TRBV18|TRBJ2-7
TGTGCCAGCTCACCACCGGGACAGGGTCGATACGAGCAGTACTTC
CASSPPGQGRYEQYF
>-|-|TRBV7-2|TRBJ2-5
TGTGCCAGCAGGGGGCTGGAGACCCAGTACTTC
CASRGLETQYF
>TRBD2|few|TRBV6-4|TRBJ2-1
TGTGCCAGCAGTGACTCAATAGCGGGGGGCGATGAGCAGTTCTTC
CASSDSIAGGDEQFF
>-|-|TRBV18|TRBJ2-3
TGTGCCAGCTCATCCGATCAGATGGATACGCAGTATTTT
CASSSDQMDTQYF
>-|-|TRBV5-4|TRBJ1-2
TGTGCCAGCAGCCCGAGTCCGGACAGCCCCTCCACTGACACCTTC
CASSPSPDSPSTDTF
>-|-|TRBV5-8|TRBJ2-3
TGTGCCAGCAGCCAAGACTGGACAACAGATACGCAGTATTTT
CASSQDWTTDTQYF
>-|-|TRBV9|TRBJ2-7
TGTGCCAGCAGCCCTACTAGGGCCTCCTACGAGCAGTACTTC
CASSPTRASYEQYF
>-|-|TRBV7-2|TRBJ2-1
TGTGCCAGCACGGAGAGCTCCTACAATGAGCAGTTCTTC
CASTESSYNEQFF
>-|-|TRBV30|TRBJ1-3
TGTGCCTGGAGACGGGGGGGGCCTGGAAACACCATATATTTT
CAWRRGGPGNTIYF
>-|-|TRBV6-5|TRBJ1-1
TGTGCCAGCCTCCGGAGGGTCGACACTGAAGCTTTCTTT
CASLRRVDTEAFF
>TRBD2|-|TRBV6-2/TRBV6-3|TRBJ2-5
TGTGCCAGCACCCCCGGGGGGACCCAAGAGACCCAGTACTTC
CASTPGGTQETQYF
>TRBD1|-|TRBV24-1|TRBJ2-5
TGTGCCACCAGTGGCAGAAACAGGGGCTTTCGAGAGACCCAGTACTTC
CATSGRNRGFRETQYF
>-|-|TRBV4-3|TRBJ1-1
TGCGCCAGCAGCCCAGGAACAGGGAACACTGAAGCTTTCTTT
CASSPGTGNTEAFF